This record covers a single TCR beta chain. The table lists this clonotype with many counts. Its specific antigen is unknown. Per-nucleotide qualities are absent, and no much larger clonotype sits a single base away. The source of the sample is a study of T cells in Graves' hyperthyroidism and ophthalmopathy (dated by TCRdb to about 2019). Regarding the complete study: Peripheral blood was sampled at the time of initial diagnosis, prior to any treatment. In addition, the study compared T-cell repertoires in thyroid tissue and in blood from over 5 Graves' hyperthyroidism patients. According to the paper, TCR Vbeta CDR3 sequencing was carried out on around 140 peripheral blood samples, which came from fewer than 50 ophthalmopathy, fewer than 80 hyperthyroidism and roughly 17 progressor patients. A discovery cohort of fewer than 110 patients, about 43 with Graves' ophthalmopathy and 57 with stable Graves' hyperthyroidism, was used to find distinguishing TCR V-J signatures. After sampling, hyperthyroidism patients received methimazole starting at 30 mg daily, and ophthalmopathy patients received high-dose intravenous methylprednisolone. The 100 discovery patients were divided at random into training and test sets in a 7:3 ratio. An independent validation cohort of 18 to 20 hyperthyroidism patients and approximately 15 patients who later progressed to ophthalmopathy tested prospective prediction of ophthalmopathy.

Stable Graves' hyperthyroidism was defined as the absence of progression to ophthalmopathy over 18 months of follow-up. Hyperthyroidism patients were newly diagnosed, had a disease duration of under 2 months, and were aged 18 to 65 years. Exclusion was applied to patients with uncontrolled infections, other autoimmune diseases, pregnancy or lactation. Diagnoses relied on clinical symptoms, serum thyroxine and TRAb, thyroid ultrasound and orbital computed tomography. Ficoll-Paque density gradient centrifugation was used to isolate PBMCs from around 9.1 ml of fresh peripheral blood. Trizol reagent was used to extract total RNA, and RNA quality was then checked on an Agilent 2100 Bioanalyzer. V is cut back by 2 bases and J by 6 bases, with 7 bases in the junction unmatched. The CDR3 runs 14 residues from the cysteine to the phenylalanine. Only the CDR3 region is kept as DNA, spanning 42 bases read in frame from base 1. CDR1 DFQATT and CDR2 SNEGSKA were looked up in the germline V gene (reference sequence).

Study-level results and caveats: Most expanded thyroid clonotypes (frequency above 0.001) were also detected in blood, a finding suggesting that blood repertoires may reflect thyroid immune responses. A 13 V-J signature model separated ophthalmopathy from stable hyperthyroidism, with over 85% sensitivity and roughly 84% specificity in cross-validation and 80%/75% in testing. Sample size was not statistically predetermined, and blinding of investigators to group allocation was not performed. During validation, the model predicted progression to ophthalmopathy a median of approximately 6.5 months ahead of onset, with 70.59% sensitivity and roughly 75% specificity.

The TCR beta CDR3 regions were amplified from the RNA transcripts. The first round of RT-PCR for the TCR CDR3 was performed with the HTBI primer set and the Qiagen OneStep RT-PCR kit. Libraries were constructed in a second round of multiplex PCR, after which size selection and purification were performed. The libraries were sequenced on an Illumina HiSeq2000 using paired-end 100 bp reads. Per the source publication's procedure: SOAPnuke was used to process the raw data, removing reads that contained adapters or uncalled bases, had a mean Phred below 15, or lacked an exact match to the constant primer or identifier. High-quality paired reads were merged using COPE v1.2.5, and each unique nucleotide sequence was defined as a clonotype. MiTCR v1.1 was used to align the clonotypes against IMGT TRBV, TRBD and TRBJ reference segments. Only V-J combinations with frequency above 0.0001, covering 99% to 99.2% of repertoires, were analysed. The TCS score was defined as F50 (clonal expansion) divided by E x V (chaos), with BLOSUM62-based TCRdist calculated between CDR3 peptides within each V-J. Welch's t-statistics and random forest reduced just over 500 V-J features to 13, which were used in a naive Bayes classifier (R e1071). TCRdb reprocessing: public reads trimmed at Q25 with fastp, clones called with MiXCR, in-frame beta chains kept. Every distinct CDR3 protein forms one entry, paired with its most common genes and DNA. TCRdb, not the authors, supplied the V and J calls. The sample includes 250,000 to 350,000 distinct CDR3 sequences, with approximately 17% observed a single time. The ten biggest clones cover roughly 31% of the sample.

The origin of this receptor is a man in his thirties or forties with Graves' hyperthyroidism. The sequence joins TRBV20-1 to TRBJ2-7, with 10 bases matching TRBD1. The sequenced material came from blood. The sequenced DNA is TGCAGTGCTAGATTCCCGGGACAGGGGCCCGAGCAGTACTTC. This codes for CSARFPGQGPEQYF.